Below, 20 T cell receptor beta chains from the same sample are listed, as sequenced in a study of blood T cell repertoires in COVID-19. Clones were sequenced by immunoSEQ multiplex PCR, and TCRdb holds only the in-frame ones, with some missing. The sample has 100,000 to 150,000 clones; 65% to 85% are singletons. The sequenced sample consisted of peripheral blood. The receptors were gathered from a man in his thirties or forties with COVID-19, enrolled during active disease.

The rearrangement uses TRBV28 and TRBJ2-7; TRBD2 is a possible D gene (5 bases). V lost 8 bases to trimming and J lost 0 bases, with 14 bases between them. Germline CDR1 MDHEN, CDR2 SYDVKM. The CDR3 runs 14 residues. Here the CDR3 reads CASGTIEGSYEQYF. The CDR3 coding sequence is TGTGCCAGCGGAACCATTGAGGGCTCCTACGAGCAGTACTTC. The whole variable domain, filled in from reference TRBV28 and TRBJ2-7, reads DVKVTQSSRYLVKRTGEKVFLECVQDMDHENMFWYRQDPGLGLRLIYFSYDVKMKEKGDIPEGYSVSREKKERFSLILESASTNQTSMYLCASGTIEGSYEQYFGPGTRLTVT.

This clone came up many times. The chain uses TRBV27 and TRBJ1-5; TRBD1 matches at 7 bases. The germline gives CDR1 MNHEY, CDR2 SMNVEV (reference sequence). The V segment lost 6 bases and the J segment 3 bases; nucleotides outside the gene matches: 11. CDR3 length equals 16 residues. The CDR3 region is CASRSGGTNLNQPQHF. The CDR3 region has the DNA TGTGCCAGCAGATCAGGGGGAACCAACCTCAATCAGCCCCAGCATTTT.

The CDR3 region has the DNA TGTGCCAGTAGTATGGTCTTCACATACGAGCAGTACTTC. It yields the protein CASSMVFTYEQYF. The gene calls are TRBV19 and TRBJ2-7; D gene ambiguous. The CDR3 has 13 residues. Germline V gene sequence: CDR1 LNHDA, CDR2 SQIVND (reference sequence). V lost 3 bases and J 4 bases, leaving 10 bases between the germline ends.

V and J are TRBV7-9 and TRBJ1-2; 8 bases map to TRBD1. CDR1 is SEHNR and CDR2 is FQNEAQ in the germline V gene (reference sequence). J gave up 4 bases and V 3 bases, and 7 bases lay outside the gene matches. The length of the CDR3 is 15 residues. The CDR3 sequence: CASSFQDRESYGYTF. For the CDR3, the DNA is TGTGCCAGCAGCTTCCAGGACAGGGAGAGCTATGGCTACACCTTC.

This chain links TRBV19 with TRBJ1-1, with D possibly being TRBD1 (5 bases). Per germline, CDR1 LNHDA and CDR2 SQIVND (reference sequence). Trimming cost V 10 bases and J 5 bases, with 8 bases left between them. The CDR3 has 10 residues. DNA of the CDR3: TGTGCCACCGCAGGGACTGAAGCTTTCTTT. Translating it yields CATAGTEAFF.

This clone was counted a single time. V is TRBV5-1 and J is TRBJ2-3; 7 positions match TRBD2. With V trimmed by 4 bases and J by 7 bases, 9 bases remained unmatched. This CDR3 is built from 14 residues. The germline gives CDR1 SGHRS, CDR2 YFSETQ. The CDR3, as DNA: TGCGCCAGCAGCAAAGGACTAGGCCTGTATACGCAGTATTTT. As protein: CASSKGLGLYTQYF.

This chain links TRBV27 with TRBJ1-2, with 10 positions matching TRBD1. Germline V CDR1 and CDR2: MNHEY, SMNVEV (reference sequence). The CDR3 is 14 amino acids. Trimming cost V 4 bases and J 6 bases; bases outside gene matches: 5. The CDR3 nucleotides read TGTGCCAGCAGTTCTGACAGGGGGCAAAATGGCTACACCTTC. The encoded protein is CASSSDRGQNGYTF.

This clone has a single count. The chain uses TRBV28 and TRBJ2-7; D unresolved. Germline CDR1 is MDHEN and CDR2 is SYDVKM. The CDR3 is 15 residues long. V lost 2 bases to trimming and J lost 0 bases, with 11 bases between them. CDR3 amino acids: CASSLRFSLSYEQYF. The CDR3 DNA is TGTGCCAGCAGTTTACGGTTTTCCCTCTCCTACGAGCAGTACTTC.

This clone has just one count. CDR3 nucleotide sequence: TGTGCCAGCAGCCCGAGCGGGACCTACGAGCAGTACTTC. Amino acid sequence: CASSPSGTYEQYF. The V call is TRBV7-9, the J call TRBJ2-7; 7 nucleotides match TRBD2. Germline trimming cut 5 bases from V and 2 bases from J; bases unmatched to any gene: 3. Germline CDR1 reads SEHNR; CDR2 reads FQNEAQ (reference sequence). This CDR3 is 13 amino acids long.

The chain employs TRBV2 and TRBJ1-2, with a weak D call TRBD1 (6 bases). This CDR3 spans 14 amino acids. The V and J ends lost 4 bases and 4 bases respectively, with 13 bases between them. From germline, CDR1 is SNHLY and CDR2 FYNNEI. The CDR3 is CASSAQGQTYGYTF. DNA of the CDR3: TGTGCCAGCAGTGCCCAGGGACAAACCTATGGCTACACCTTC. Filled out from reference TRBV2 and TRBJ1-2, the complete variable domain reads EPEVTQTPSHQVTQMGQEVILRCVPISNHLYFYWYRQILGQKVEFLVSFYNNEISEKSEIFDDQFSVERPDGSNFTLKIRSTKLEDSAMYFCASSAQGQTYGYTFGSGTRLTVV.

This clone occurred a few times. V is TRBV6-1 and J is TRBJ2-7; D is uncertain. The V and J ends lost 2 bases and 3 bases respectively, with 14 bases between them. The CDR3 extends over 15 amino acids. Germline loops: CDR1 MNHNS, CDR2 SASEGT. The CDR3 is CASSEIYQLYYEQYF. CDR3 nucleotides: TGTGCCAGCAGTGAAATTTACCAGTTGTACTACGAGCAGTACTTC.

The chain links TRBV6-5 to TRBJ2-7; the match to TRBD2 covers 11 bases. The V segment lost 3 bases and the J segment 3 bases; nucleotides outside the gene matches: 4. CDR1 and CDR2 from the germline V gene are MNHEY and SVGAGI. The CDR3 runs 15 residues. The CDR3, as DNA: TGTGCCAGCAGTTATAAGGGGACTAGCGGCTACGAGCAGTACTTC. It is translated as CASSYKGTSGYEQYF.

This clone was picked up a small number of times. This chain joins TRBV7-2 and TRBJ2-1; TRBD2 might be the D (5 bases). Deletions cut 1 base from V and 4 bases from J, with 11 bases between. There are 15 residues in the CDR3. Germline CDR1 and CDR2: SGHTA and FQGNSA. The CDR3, as DNA: TGTGCCAGCAGCTTAGTTGATAGCGCTTACAATGAGCAGTTCTTC. It is translated as CASSLVDSAYNEQFF.

Only a few counts were recorded for this clone. The CDR3 reads CASSLAYPRSYRGMNTEAFF. CDR3 bases: TGCGCCAGCAGCTTGGCCTACCCCCGAAGTTACAGGGGGATGAACACTGAAGCTTTCTTT. The chain links TRBV5-1 to TRBJ1-1; TRBD1 matches 8 bases. Germline V gene sequence: CDR1 SGHRS, CDR2 YFSETQ. The CDR3 runs 20 residues. J gave up 0 bases and V 0 bases, and 16 bases lay outside the gene matches. Looking up the rest from reference TRBV5-1 and TRBJ1-1 gives the full variable domain: KAGVTQTPRYLIKTRGQQVTLSCSPISGHRSVSWYQQTPGQGLQFLFEYFSETQRNKGNFPGRFSGRQFSNSRSEMNVSTLELGDSALYLCASSLAYPRSYRGMNTEAFFGQGTRLTVV.

This clone was observed a handful of times. J is TRBJ1-1 and V is TRBV20-1, with D perhaps matching TRBD1 (6 bases). The ends were cut back, 3 bases at V and 1 base at J, with 9 bases in the middle. This CDR3 has 13 residues. Germline V lookup: CDR1 DFQATT, CDR2 SNEGSKA (reference sequence). The CDR3 here is CSASGQTNTEAFF. CDR3 nucleotide sequence: TGCAGTGCTAGTGGACAGACGAACACTGAAGCTTTCTTT.

This clone was detected a few times. CDR3 in DNA: TGTGCCAGCAGCTTGACCTGGGGGGGGGCATCTGAAGCTTTCTTT. Protein: CASSLTWGGASEAFF. V and J are TRBV11-3 and TRBJ1-1, with D maybe TRBD1 (6 bases). This CDR3 has 15 residues. Germline loops: CDR1 SGHNT, CDR2 YENEEA. The V and J ends lost 3 bases and 6 bases respectively, with 17 bases between them.

The chain couples TRBV5-1 to TRBJ1-1; 8 bases match TRBD1. The CDR3 totals 13 residues. V lost 3 bases, J lost 6 bases, and 4 bases stayed unmatched. Per germline, CDR1 SGHRS and CDR2 YFSETQ. For the CDR3, the DNA is TGCGCCAGCAGCTCGGGACAGGATCCTGAAGCTTTCTTT. Its translation is CASSSGQDPEAFF. The whole variable domain, remainder taken from reference TRBV5-1 and TRBJ1-1, is KAGVTQTPRYLIKTRGQQVTLSCSPISGHRSVSWYQQTPGQGLQFLFEYFSETQRNKGNFPGRFSGRQFSNSRSEMNVSTLELGDSALYLCASSSGQDPEAFFGQGTRLTVV.

This chain links TRBV18 with TRBJ2-7, with TRBD1 matching 8 bases. The J segment lost 4 bases and the V segment lost 1 base, leaving 6 bases of the junction unmatched. Germline assignment: CDR1 KGHSH and CDR2 LQKENI. CDR3 length equals 15 residues. The CDR3 region has the DNA TGTGCCAGCTCACCACAGGACAGGGCGGGGTACGAGCAGTACTTC. This encodes CASSPQDRAGYEQYF.

The V gene is TRBV4-2, the J gene TRBJ1-5, with 9 bases that match TRBD1. V lost 4 bases, J lost 3 bases, and 4 bases stayed unmatched. From germline, CDR1 is LGHNA and CDR2 YNFKEQ. The CDR3 sequence is 15 residues long. CDR3 residues: CASSLWTGANQPQHF. The CDR3 DNA follows: TGTGCCAGCAGCCTCTGGACAGGGGCCAATCAGCCCCAGCATTTT.

This clone was seen a single time. The V and J genes are TRBV27 and TRBJ2-1, with D perhaps TRBD1 (6 bases). There are 13 residues in the CDR3. V was shortened by 5 bases and J by 10 bases, with 15 bases between the two germline ends. Germline loops: CDR1 MNHEY, CDR2 SMNVEV (reference sequence). The DNA for the CDR3 is TGTGCCAGCAGTGGTACACAGGGTTGGGAGCAGTTCTTC. Amino acid sequence: CASSGTQGWEQFF.